The 10 T cell receptor beta chains given below trace back to one sample, sequenced in a study of CD8 T cells in Susac syndrome. An amount of RNA that ranged from roughly 0.45 to 1 ug was reverse transcribed with random hexamers. TCRdb independently ran MiXCR on the immunoSEQ multiplex PCR reads; one entry per CDR3 protein. The sample includes fewer than 200,000 distinct CDR3 sequences, approximately 96% of them seen just once. Sequenced input: CD8+ T cells from PBMCs. These receptors originate from a human donor with multiple sclerosis.

This CDR3 reads CASTLGTATPGQETQYF. CDR3 nucleotide sequence: TGCGCCAGCACCCTAGGGACAGCTACTCCGGGGCAAGAGACCCAGTACTTC. The V call is TRBV5-1, the J call TRBJ2-5; TRBD1 aligns across 7 bases. Looked up from germline, CDR1 is SGHRS and CDR2 is YFSETQ. With 6 bases clipped from V and 2 bases from J, the junction kept 16 bases outside the gene matches. The CDR3 totals 17 residues.

V is TRBV9 and J is TRBJ2-2, with TRBD2 matching 9 bases. Germline V CDR1 and CDR2: SGDLS, YYNGEE. V was pared by 3 bases and J by 7 bases, with 7 bases of the junction left unmatched. CDR3 length equals 15 residues. The CDR3 DNA follows: TGTGCCAGCAGCGCTAGCGGGACAAGAGTCGGGGAGCTGTTTTTT. Its protein product is CASSASGTRVGELFF.

This rearrangement joins TRBV20-1 to TRBJ2-7; 9 bases align to TRBD1. This CDR3 is built from 13 residues. V lost 3 bases, J lost 3 bases, and 3 bases stayed unmatched. Germline CDR1 DFQATT, CDR2 SNEGSKA (reference sequence). DNA for the CDR3: TGCAGTGCTAGTGGGACAGGGTTCTACGAGCAGTACTTC. It is translated as CSASGTGFYEQYF.

The chain uses TRBV20-1 and TRBJ2-1; 11 bases match TRBD2. Unmatched junction bases numbered 5, after V lost 1 base and J lost 3 bases. The CDR3 extends over 16 amino acids. In germline, CDR1 is DFQATT, CDR2 SNEGSKA (reference sequence). The CDR3 coding sequence is TGCAGTGCTAGAGGTAGCGGGAGGGCCGTCTACAATGAGCAGTTCTTC. Protein: CSARGSGRAVYNEQFF.

The chain recombines TRBV7-3 with TRBJ1-2; possible D gene TRBD1, 6 bases. Trimming removed 1 base at V and 7 bases at J, with 10 bases between. This CDR3 contains 13 residues. From germline, CDR1 is SGHTA and CDR2 FQGTGA. DNA for the CDR3: TGTGCCAGCAGCTTAAGAGGGGGGATTGGCTACACCTTC. Encoded protein: CASSLRGGIGYTF. Full variable domain (missing parts from reference TRBV7-3 and TRBJ1-2): GAGVSQTPSNKVTEKGKYVELRCDPISGHTALYWYRQSLGQGPEFLIYFQGTGAADDSGLPNDRFFAVRPEGSVSTLKIQRTERGDSAVYLCASSLRGGIGYTFGSGTRLTVV.

V is TRBV24-1 and J is TRBJ2-2; perhaps TRBD1 as D (6 bases). With 5 bases removed from V and 7 bases from J, the gap between germline ends came to 10 bases. Germline V gene lookup returns CDR1 KGHDR and CDR2 SFDVKD. This CDR3 is 13 amino acids long. The CDR3 sequence: CATSGGGVGELFF. The CDR3 DNA is TGTGCCACCAGTGGAGGGGGAGTCGGGGAGCTGTTTTTT.

The chain uses TRBV27 and TRBJ2-5; D perhaps matches TRBD1 (5 bases). CDR3 length equals 15 residues. The V gene's germline CDR1 is MNHEY and CDR2 SMNVEV (reference sequence). The V and J ends lost 6 bases and 0 bases respectively, with 14 bases between them. DNA for the CDR3: TGTGCCAGCAGCTCTACGCCAGGGTACCAAGAGACCCAGTACTTC. Protein: CASSSTPGYQETQYF.

The rearrangement links TRBV10-3 to TRBJ2-7; a weak D match, TRBD2 (5 bases). The germline CDR1 and CDR2 sequences are ENHRY and SYGVKD. V was clipped by 8 bases and J by 2 bases, with 13 bases between them. This CDR3 comprises 13 residues. The CDR3 loop is CAISSREAYEQYF. CDR3 sequence (DNA): TGTGCCATCTCTTCCCGGGAAGCCTACGAGCAGTACTTC.

CDR3 sequence: CATSRDSEFNTGELFF. CDR3 DNA: TGTGCCACCAGCAGAGATTCGGAGTTCAACACCGGGGAGCTGTTTTTT. This sequence joins TRBV15 and TRBJ2-2, with D unresolved. This CDR3 comprises 16 residues. Trimming pared 0 bases from V and 2 bases from J, leaving 10 bases between. Germline CDR1 reads LNHNV; CDR2 reads YYDKDF (reference sequence).

This clonotype was seen just once. The chain carries TRBV5-6 and TRBJ2-1, with 11 bases matching TRBD2. Germline V gene data show CDR1 as SGHDT and CDR2 as YYEEEE. V was clipped by 2 bases and J by 14 bases; unmatched bases: 3. The CDR3 covers 12 residues. The CDR3 spells CASSLMGLAEFF. CDR3 bases: TGTGCCAGCAGCTTAATGGGACTAGCGGAGTTCTTC.